The present T cell receptor beta chain was sequenced within a study of T cells in Graves' hyperthyroidism and ophthalmopathy. Study conclusions and caveats: Ophthalmopathy was told apart from stable hyperthyroidism by a 13 V-J model.

In the ophthalmopathy cohort, Clinical Activity Score was at least 3, NOSPECS grade at least 4, and duration under 3 months. The diagnoses drew upon clinical symptoms, serum thyroxine and TRAb, thyroid ultrasound and orbital computed tomography. The PBMCs had their origin in more than 9.5 ml of fresh peripheral blood. What was amplified from RNA transcripts were TCR beta CDR3 regions. The TCR CDR3 was amplified in a first-round RT-PCR using the HTBI primer set. MiXCR, applied by TCRdb to the multiplex PCR reads, yields one record per CDR3 protein. This sample has roughly 500,000 distinct CDR3 sequences, with about 20% found just once. CDR3 length equals 13 residues. Germline V gene data show CDR1 as SGHAT and CDR2 as FQNNGV. V was clipped by 5 bases and J by 8 bases; unmatched bases: 3. This clonotype was observed many times. Its antigen is as yet unknown.

The chain employs TRBV11-2 and TRBJ1-6; TRBD1 matches 7 bases. Sequencing was carried out using blood. The sequence came from a woman between 65 and 79 years old with Graves' ophthalmopathy. The CDR3 loop reads CASSRGTDSPLHF. DNA of the CDR3: TGTGCCAGCAGCCGAGGGACAGATTCACCCCTCCACTTT. Full variable domain (outside the CDR3, taken from reference TRBV11-2 and TRBJ1-6): EAGVAQSPRYKIIEKRQSVAFWCNPISGHATLYWYQQILGQGPKLLIQFQNNGVVDDSQLPKDRFSAERLKGVDSTLKIQPAKLEDSAVYLCASSRGTDSPLHFGNGTRLTVT.